A selection of T cell receptor beta chains follows, all from one sample in a study of early T cells in non-severe SARS-CoV-2 infection. TCRdb recomputed calls from the 5' RACE reads with MiXCR, one row per CDR3 protein. This table has 25,000 to 35,000 distinct CDR3 sequences, roughly 6.6% appearing once. Material: whole blood. Receptors originate from an adult who was a healthcare worker with PCR-confirmed SARS-CoV-2 infection or an uninfected control (not recorded which). Each CDR3 is given without its conserved first and last residue. Fields, in order: V gene, clone size, J gene, CDR3 protein. Not every row has a clone size; where given, it reads once, few, many or a size class.

TRBV2	many	TRBJ2-7	ASSVASEQY
TRBV7-9	many	TRBJ2-5	ASSAGLQETQY
TRBV29-1	few	TRBJ2-3	SVDSHTQY
TRBV2	-	TRBJ2-7	ASSPGRTSYEQY
TRBV28	many	TRBJ2-1	ASSPSGASSYNEQF
TRBV3-1	many	TRBJ1-2	ASSQGGTGAAGGYT
TRBV7-8	many	TRBJ1-5	ASSLDRQGNGQPQH
TRBV6-1	many	TRBJ2-5	ASSDRGSETQY
TRBV11-2	many	TRBJ2-1	ASSLGDTTYNEQF
TRBV19	-	TRBJ2-7	ATTDSSLSYEQY
TRBV6-2/TRBV6-3	-	TRBJ1-1	ASSYGQPNTEAF
TRBV27	many	TRBJ1-1	ASSLRGRVGRGTEAF
TRBV6-1	many	TRBJ2-1	ASRAIPGLAGGSYNEQF
TRBV19	many	TRBJ1-6	ASQDAAGNSPLH
TRBV12-3/TRBV12-4	many	TRBJ1-2	ASSSSGEGYGYT
TRBV5-6	-	TRBJ1-6	ASSSTGDNSPLH
TRBV20-1	few	TRBJ2-3	SAVGSTDTQY
TRBV5-1	many	TRBJ2-2	ASSLAGGSSLLTGELF
TRBV18	many	TRBJ2-7	ASSPGNAHEQY
TRBV12-2	many	TRBJ1-2	ASRLASKDPVYYGYT
TRBV20-1	many	TRBJ2-7	SARANTYEQY
TRBV18	many	TRBJ2-1	ASSPRDSAPYNEQF